This T cell receptor (beta chain) originates from a study of CXCR3-negative and CXCR3-positive naive CD8 T cells. Through 5' RACE with UMI labels, the TRB cDNA libraries were prepared. TCRdb reanalyzed the 5' RACE reads and collapses them to one entry per CDR3 protein, without DNA. The sample holds roughly 3,900 distinct CDR3 sequences. Germline CDR1 reads SEHNR; CDR2 reads FQNEAQ (reference sequence). The CDR3 length is 15 residues. V gene TRBV7-9 combines with J gene TRBJ2-1; TCRdb outputs TRBD1, but without DNA this stays unchecked. The sequenced material came from naive CXCR3- CD8+ T cells from blood. Subset of the sample: CD45RO-CCR7+CD27+CD95- naive CD8+ T cells lacking CXCR3 (TNR3-). The receptor was derived from a human donor in good health. Some clones in this sample may be carry-over from other donors' samples. The CDR3 loop is CASSHPGQGSNEQFF.